This entry concerns a single TCR beta chain. What it binds is unknown. The data stem from a study of blood T cells in healthy people across ages. General observations from the study: Age advanced and TCR beta diversity per million T cells fell, roughly linearly.

Sample-barcoded 5' priming and a J-beta primer mix drove a second PCR of roughly 7 to 11 cycles. Each CDR3 protein is one row after TCRdb ran MiXCR on the 5' RACE reads. Of roughly 800,000 distinct CDR3 sequences listed, 25% are singletons. The CDR3 is made up of 15 amino acids. In germline, CDR1 is MNHNS, CDR2 SASEGT. V gave up 2 bases and J gave up 1 base, with 11 bases separating them. At least 7 million PBMCs were isolated per sample. Extraction of total RNA produced a minimum of 6 micrograms from each sample. These same data were also listed under a study on T cells of mothers and their children. That work states: There were no persistent microchimeric T cell clones detected.

This chain links TRBV6-1 with TRBJ1-1; a possible D gene is TRBD1 (5 bases). The clonotype originates from a boy aged 10-17 years in good health. The specimen was blood. CDR3 DNA: TGTGCCAGCAGTGAATGGGGCAGTCCGAACACTGAAGCTTTCTTT. It translates to CASSEWGSPNTEAFF.